This T cell receptor (beta chain) comes out of a study of T cell responses to AZD1222 COVID-19 vaccine. The study's findings and limits: With two AZD1222 doses given, Spike-specific TCR breadth and depth both rose. Among those given AZD1222, only six were seropositive at baseline.

Worth noting for this clone: What it binds is unknown.

Method: immunoSEQ multiplex PCR; TCRdb's copy keeps in-frame clones and lacks some. Of more than 70,000 clones in the sample, approximately 90% were seen once. The germline gives CDR1 LGHNA, CDR2 YSLEER. Trimming took 0 bases from V and 9 from J, leaving 17 bases between them. The CDR3 spans 15 residues. This sequence was found in an adult who received the AZD1222 COVID-19 vaccine. This sample comprised peripheral blood, obtained 28 days after the second AZD1222 dose. The chain recombines TRBV4-3 with TRBJ2-5; maybe TRBD2 (5 bases). The CDR3, as DNA: TGCGCCAGCAGCCAAGAGAGGCAGGCCCAGCGGTCCCAGTACTTC. Translation: CASSQERQAQRSQYF.